This T cell receptor beta chain was retrieved from a study of CD8 T cells in Susac syndrome. Overall study results and limits: A relatively small number of individuals underwent TCR sequencing and HLA analysis.

Details on this clonotype: The antigen remains undetermined.

V was pared by 2 bases and J by 7 bases, with 6 bases of the junction left unmatched. Germline CDR1 and CDR2: DFQATT and SNEGSKA (reference sequence). The CDR3 is 13 residues long. An input of about 0.45 to 1 ug of RNA was subjected to reverse transcription using random hexamers. A multiplex approach, immunoSEQ multiplex PCR, amplified TCR beta CDR3 across 54 Vbeta and 13 Jbeta. MiXCR was run by TCRdb on the immunoSEQ multiplex PCR reads, yielding one entry per CDR3 protein. In the table there are around 110,000 distinct CDR3 sequences, just under 95% of which are singletons. The authors sequenced TCR beta from blood CD8+ and CD4+ T cells.

The sample consisted of CD8+ T cells from PBMCs. The sequence was obtained from a human donor with Susac syndrome. This chain uses TRBV20-1 with TRBJ2-7; 9 bases are shared with TRBD1. Here the CDR3 reads CSARNRGREEQYF. CDR3 coding DNA: TGCAGTGCTAGAAACAGGGGGCGGGAGGAGCAGTACTTC.